These T cell receptor beta chains were read from a single sample in a study of immune evolution from preneoplasia to lung adenocarcinoma. Using immunoSEQ multiplex PCR, the repertoire was profiled, and TCRdb retains in-frame clones only, with some absent. The sample yields 6,500 to 7,500 clones, approximately 80% seen once. Sample: FFPE lung adenocarcinoma in situ tissue. All receptors derive from a person aged 55-80 years with lung adenocarcinoma. Each CDR3 is given with its conserved first and last residue. The D gene is left open where the match is weak.

d_gene: NA; v_gene: TRBV7-2; j_gene: TRBJ2-5; CDR3nt: TGTGCCAGCAGCTTAGTTGTGAGAGAGACCCAGTACTTC; CDR3aa: CASSLVVRETQYF
d_gene: NA; v_gene: TRBV7-3; j_gene: TRBJ2-2; CDR3nt: TGTGCCAGCAGCCGCCCAGGGGCTGTGAACACCGGGGAGCTGTTTTTT; CDR3aa: CASSRPGAVNTGELFF
d_gene: TRBD1; v_gene: TRBV5-5; j_gene: TRBJ1-5; CDR3nt: TGTGCCAGCAGCTTCTCCGGGACAGGAATAGCCCCTAATCAGCCCCAGCATTTT; CDR3aa: CASSFSGTGIAPNQPQHF
d_gene: TRBD1; v_gene: TRBV4-3; j_gene: TRBJ1-4; CDR3nt: TGCGCCAGCAGCCAAGATATTGCAGGGGGAGGACTTAATGAAAAACTGTTTTTT; CDR3aa: CASSQDIAGGGLNEKLFF
d_gene: TRBD1; v_gene: TRBV15; j_gene: TRBJ2-1; CDR3nt: TGTGCCACCAGCAGAGATGTCACAGGGGTTGATGAGCAGTTCTTC; CDR3aa: CATSRDVTGVDEQFF
d_gene: TRBD1; v_gene: TRBV5-6; j_gene: TRBJ1-1; CDR3nt: TGTGCCAGCAGCTTCAGACAGGGTAGCACTGAAGCTTTCTTT; CDR3aa: CASSFRQGSTEAFF
d_gene: NA; v_gene: TRBV13; j_gene: TRBJ1-6; CDR3nt: TGTGCCAGCAGCTTACGGGGGCGGAATTCACCCCTCCACTTT; CDR3aa: CASSLRGRNSPLHF
d_gene: NA; v_gene: TRBV7-2; j_gene: TRBJ2-7; CDR3nt: TGTGCCAGCAGCTTAGAAGTGGGGGCGATCTACAAGCAGTACTTC; CDR3aa: CASSLEVGAIYKQYF
d_gene: TRBD1; v_gene: TRBV27; j_gene: TRBJ1-5; CDR3nt: TGTGCCAGCCGGGACAGGAATCAGCCCCAGCATTTT; CDR3aa: CASRDRNQPQHF
d_gene: NA; v_gene: TRBV29-1; j_gene: TRBJ1-2; CDR3nt: TGCAGCCCTGTAAGGTTCTTATGTGGCTACACCTTC; CDR3aa: CSPVRFLCGYTF
d_gene: TRBD1; v_gene: TRBV7-8; j_gene: TRBJ1-2; CDR3nt: TGTGCCAGCAGCTTATCCCGACAGGGGGGCGTAGGAAGCTACACCTTC; CDR3aa: CASSLSRQGGVGSYTF
d_gene: NA; v_gene: TRBV4-1; j_gene: TRBJ2-3; CDR3nt: TGCGCCAGCAGCCAAGATCCTCGGGGGGCGCAGGGGGTAGCAGATACGCAGTATTTT; CDR3aa: CASSQDPRGAQGVADTQYF